This T cell receptor beta chain was identified during a study of beta chain features in type 1 diabetes. General study findings and limits: For cells with high TCR expression, cDNA sequencing could yield over-representation. The study found moderately but significantly shorter TCRB CDR3s in all four CD4+ subsets of Type 1 diabetes patients.

Reverse transcription of all isolated RNA meant that expressed TCRB transcripts were sequenced. TCRdb keeps only in-frame clones here, not all; method: immunoSEQ multiplex PCR. Among about 640,000 clones listed, about an eighth were seen once. The V gene's germline CDR1 is MDHEN and CDR2 SYDVKM. The CDR3 is 15 amino acids. V lost 7 bases to trimming and J lost 2 bases; unmatched junction nucleotides: 6. This clone was seen only a few times. Antigen unknown. The authors obtained over 95% purity in all sorted populations. Sequencing was done on a sample of naive CD4+ T cells from blood. V and J are TRBV28 and TRBJ2-3; TRBD2 aligns across 10 bases. The sequence was collected from a man aged 25-40 years with type 1 diabetes. CDR3 nucleotides: TGTGCCAGCATCCTAGCGGGGGAACTCACAGATACGCAGTATTTT. It yields the protein CASILAGELTDTQYF.